This T cell receptor (beta chain) was obtained from a study of cytomegalovirus exposure and HLA in healthy donors. The study ran its PCR with 60 Vbeta and 13 Jbeta primers. Method: immunoSEQ multiplex PCR; TCRdb's copy keeps in-frame clones and lacks some. The sample holds fewer than 150,000 clones, approximately 76% seen once. Sequencing input: PBMCs. This clonotype was sampled from a man between 50 and 59 years old in good health and CMV-seropositive.

This chain's CDR3 is CASSFGVWDTQYF. In nucleotides, the CDR3 is TGTGCCAGCAGTTTCGGGGTCTGGGATACGCAGTATTTT. The V gene is TRBV27, the J gene TRBJ2-3; a weak D match, TRBD2 (5 bases). V shed 3 bases and J shed 6 bases, with 10 bases lying between them. The CDR3 loop spans 13 amino acids. Germline V lookup: CDR1 MNHEY, CDR2 SMNVEV (reference sequence).